Reported below is one TCR beta chain. Its antigen remains unidentified. For the second PCR, which ran for about 6 to 11 cycles, a sample-barcoded 5' primer and a J-beta primer mix were used. Each CDR3 protein gets one entry after TCRdb re-called the 5' RACE reads with MiXCR. Among about 650,000 distinct CDR3 sequences listed, less than 40% were seen once. The sample is drawn from a study of blood T cells in healthy people across ages. The study, taken as a whole, reports: Donors of long life had a larger count of naive CD4+ cells and greater diversity than aged donors. Age showed a roughly linear inverse relationship with TCR beta diversity per million T cells.

In germline, CDR1 is DFQATT, CDR2 SNEGSKA (reference sequence). The CDR3 length is 12 residues. Trimming removed 6 bases at V and 4 bases at J, with 12 bases between. This chain uses TRBV20-1 with TRBJ1-2; D remains unclear. Sequenced sample: blood. This sequence was found in a woman over 75 in good health. The CDR3 nucleotides read TGCAGTGCCCCAGAACCTGTCTATGGCTACACCTTC. Amino acid sequence: CSAPEPVYGYTF.